Shown below are 29 T cell receptor beta chains from a single sample sequenced in a study of monozygotic twins with inflammatory bowel disease. TCRdb reprocessed the 5' RACE reads and reports one entry per CDR3 protein, with no DNA. The specimen's table records over 350,000 distinct CDR3 sequences. The specimen was blood. The receptors here all came from a human donor with ulcerative colitis or Crohn's disease, or a healthy co-twin of an affected twin (not recorded which).

This chain connects TRBV11-2 to TRBJ2-1. The V gene's germline CDR1 is SGHAT and CDR2 FQNNGV. The CDR3 contains 14 residues. CDR3 sequence reads: CASINLGDYNEQFF.

The chain carries TRBV30 and TRBJ1-2; the D gene TCRdb calls, TRBD1, cannot be checked with no DNA. The CDR3 totals 13 residues. Germline lookup yields CDR1 GTSNPN and CDR2 SVGIG (reference sequence). This chain's CDR3 is CAWRSAPTGTLRF.

The rearrangement links TRBV12-3 or TRBV12-4 to TRBJ1-2; TCRdb's D gene call, TRBD1, goes unchecked for lack of DNA. CDR3 length equals 15 residues. The chain's CDR3 is CASSSSTGFFYGYTF.

The chain has TRBV6-1 and TRBJ1-1; absent DNA, TCRdb's TRBD1 call cannot be checked. CDR3 length: 14 residues. Germline CDR1 is MNHNS and CDR2 is SASEGT. The CDR3 sequence: CASRRDGVNTEAFF.

The chain recombines TRBV7-9 with TRBJ2-1; the TCRdb D gene call, TRBD1, has no DNA to confirm it. CDR1 SEHNR and CDR2 FQNEAQ come from the germline V gene (reference sequence). This CDR3 has 15 amino acids. The CDR3 is CASSSRDRANNEQFF.

The rearrangement uses TRBV7-2 and TRBJ1-2; TCRdb's assignment of TRBD1 cannot be checked, as there is no DNA. The CDR3 runs 13 residues. Germline CDR1 reads SGHTA; CDR2 reads FQGNSA. The CDR3 spells CASSLYGGYGYTF.

The chain joins TRBV11-1 to TRBJ2-2; no DNA is available, so the TRBD2 call from TCRdb remains unchecked. The CDR3 consists of 19 residues. Germline V gene data show CDR1 as SGHAT and CDR2 as FQDESV (reference sequence). The CDR3 protein is CASSFLVGRLAVNTGELFF.

The chain is built from TRBV10-3 and TRBJ2-7. CDR1 is ENHRY, CDR2 SYGVKD, per germline. The CDR3 has 13 amino acids. The CDR3 spells CAISAQNSYEQYF.

The CDR3 reads CASRRAGTGPSDEQYF. The rearrangement uses TRBV4-1 and TRBJ2-7; checking the TCRdb D call of TRBD1 is not possible without DNA. This CDR3 comprises 16 residues. Germline CDR1 MGHRA, CDR2 YSYEKL.

The chain has TRBV9 and TRBJ2-2; TCRdb names TRBD2, which stays unverified in the absence of DNA. The CDR3 runs 15 residues. Germline CDR1 is SGDLS and CDR2 is YYNGEE. CDR3 sequence: CASSVFSGGTGELFF.

The J gene is TRBJ2-5, the V gene TRBV28; without DNA, the TCRdb call of TRBD2 cannot be checked. Germline CDR1 is MDHEN and CDR2 is SYDVKM. This CDR3 region has 12 residues. CDR3 sequence reads: CASNGGLETQYF.

The gene calls are TRBV6-5 and TRBJ1-5. There are 15 residues in the CDR3. Germline lookup yields CDR1 MNHEY and CDR2 SVGAGI. This chain's CDR3 is CASSYSSRGNQPQHF.

The J gene is TRBJ2-1, the V gene TRBV6-5; as DNA is missing, the TRBD1 call by TCRdb cannot be tested. The germline CDR1 and CDR2 sequences are MNHEY and SVGAGI. This CDR3 is built from 13 residues. The chain's CDR3 is CASSSDRDVRQFF.

The chain joins TRBV13 to TRBJ1-1; the TCRdb D gene call, TRBD1, has no DNA to confirm it. CDR3 length: 15 residues. Per the germline V gene, CDR1 is PRHDT and CDR2 is FYEKMQ (reference sequence). The CDR3 sequence: CASSSNRQGNSEAFF.

The J gene is TRBJ2-3, the V gene TRBV4-2; the TCRdb D gene call, TRBD2, has no DNA to confirm it. From germline, CDR1 is LGHNA and CDR2 YNFKEQ. CDR3 length: 16 amino acids. CDR3 sequence reads: CASSQGPRGVGDTQYF.

This chain connects TRBV28 to TRBJ2-3; TCRdb reports TRBD2, a call that lacks DNA to check it against. Per germline, CDR1 MDHEN and CDR2 SYDVKM. The CDR3 runs 18 residues. The CDR3 protein is CASSFVASGDYSTDTQYF.

CDR3 protein: CASSGQGVSNQPQHF. The chain joins TRBV6-2 or TRBV6-3 to TRBJ1-5; TCRdb designates TRBD1, a call that cannot be tested without DNA. The CDR3 spans 15 residues. Per the germline V gene, CDR1 is MNHEY and CDR2 is SVGEGT.

The genes are TRBV5-6 and TRBJ2-1; lacking DNA, the TRBD2 call made by TCRdb goes unchecked. The germline CDR1 and CDR2 sequences are SGHDT and YYEEEE. This CDR3 spans 16 amino acids. The CDR3 reads CASTLLSGTAGNEQFF.

V usage is TRBV6-1 and J usage is TRBJ2-3. Germline CDR1 is MNHNS and CDR2 is SASEGT. This CDR3 is 15 amino acids long. Here the CDR3 reads CASSGYTFSTDTQYF.

The CDR3 here is CSARARQGYHNEQFF. V and J are TRBV20-1 and TRBJ2-1; TCRdb picks TRBD1, but there is no DNA to check that call. CDR3 length equals 15 residues. CDR1 DFQATT and CDR2 SNEGSKA come from the germline V gene (reference sequence).

V usage is TRBV6-5 and J usage is TRBJ2-1; the D call from TCRdb, TRBD1, cannot be confirmed without DNA. The germline gives CDR1 MNHEY, CDR2 SVGAGI. CDR3 length: 13 residues. CDR3 amino acids: CASSRQVYNEQFF.

J is TRBJ2-5 and V is TRBV12-3 or TRBV12-4; no DNA is available, so the TRBD1 call from TCRdb remains unchecked. CDR3 length: 13 residues. CDR3 amino acids: CASSTGQQETQYF.

The chain joins TRBV5-1 to TRBJ2-6; TCRdb's D call, TRBD1, is unchecked because there is no DNA. Per germline, CDR1 SGHRS and CDR2 YFSETQ. The CDR3 length is 19 residues. The CDR3 loop is CASSLFSQGASYGANVLTF.

The V gene is TRBV30, the J gene TRBJ1-6. This CDR3 region has 13 residues. Germline-derived CDR1 and CDR2 are GTSNPN and SVGIG (reference sequence). The CDR3 loop reads CAWRISQSYILHF.

The rearrangement joins TRBV19 to TRBJ1-1; TCRdb calls TRBD1, which cannot be checked without DNA. Per germline, CDR1 LNHDA and CDR2 SQIVND (reference sequence). The CDR3 spans 19 residues. The CDR3 protein is CASTLYHLMPGQGDTEAFF.

CDR3 loop: CASSQMTSGGELFF. V gene TRBV3-1 combines with J gene TRBJ2-2; as DNA is missing, the TRBD2 call by TCRdb cannot be tested. Germline CDR1 is LGHDT and CDR2 is YNNKEL (reference sequence). The CDR3 is 14 amino acids.

V gene TRBV6-1 combines with J gene TRBJ1-6; without DNA, the TCRdb call of TRBD1 cannot be checked. The length of the CDR3 is 18 residues. Germline V CDR1 and CDR2: MNHNS, SASEGT. The CDR3 loop is CASSPIWDRGLSRSPLHF.

This chain joins TRBV12-3 or TRBV12-4 and TRBJ2-6. This CDR3 spans 17 amino acids. The CDR3 sequence is CASSPAETSSGANVLTF.

The V call is TRBV5-1, the J call TRBJ2-5; TCRdb names TRBD2, which stays unverified in the absence of DNA. CDR3 size: 16 residues. The germline V gene has CDR1 SGHRS and CDR2 YFSETQ. The CDR3 is CASSLLSGVYQETQYF. The full variable domain, with the rest looked up from reference TRBV5-1 and TRBJ2-5, is KAGVTQTPRYLIKTRGQQVTLSCSPISGHRSVSWYQQTPGQGLQFLFEYFSETQRNKGNFPGRFSGRQFSNSRSEMNVSTLELGDSALYLCASSLLSGVYQETQYFGPGTRLLVL.